The 6 T cell receptor beta chains in this list originate from one sample, sequenced in a study of blood T cell repertoires in COVID-19. The assay was immunoSEQ multiplex PCR, and TCRdb's table has in-frame clones only and misses some. Of 150,000 to 200,000 clones in the sample, more than 85% are singletons; the top ten hold around 2%. The sequencing input was peripheral blood. These receptors came from a woman between 55 and 75 years old with COVID-19, enrolled during active disease.

This clone has only one observation. This chain uses TRBV28 with TRBJ1-2; possible D gene TRBD1, 6 bases. Germline-derived CDR1 and CDR2 are MDHEN and SYDVKM. The CDR3 has 17 amino acids. Trimming stripped 5 bases from V and 4 bases from J, with 23 bases between. The CDR3, as DNA: TGTGCCAGCAGTCCCATCCCAGGGGCCCCCTCCTCCTATGGCTACACCTTC. Translating it yields CASSPIPGAPSSYGYTF.

The rearrangement links TRBV12-3 or TRBV12-4 to TRBJ2-5; D gene unclear. The CDR3 is 13 residues long. The CDR3 protein is CASTVSFQETQYF. For the CDR3, the DNA is TGTGCGTCAACAGTCAGTTTCCAAGAGACCCAGTACTTC.

This chain links TRBV4-3 with TRBJ1-1; 7 nucleotides match TRBD1. Germline trimming cut 0 bases from V and 4 bases from J; bases unmatched to any gene: 5. CDR1 is LGHNA, CDR2 YSLEER, per germline. This CDR3 is built from 15 residues. The CDR3 loop reads CASSQEYRGITEAFF. The CDR3 DNA follows: TGCGCCAGCAGCCAAGAATACAGGGGAATCACTGAAGCTTTCTTT.

The chain is built from TRBV11-3 and TRBJ2-7, with TRBD2 as a possible D gene (5 bases). The CDR3 is 12 residues long. The germline V gene has CDR1 SGHNT and CDR2 YENEEA. V lost 5 bases, J lost 0 bases, and 5 bases lay in between. CDR3 in DNA: TGTGCCAGCAGCGGGAGCTCCTACGAGCAGTACTTC. As protein: CASSGSSYEQYF.

The V and J genes are TRBV19 and TRBJ1-2; 7 positions match TRBD1. CDR1 is LNHDA, CDR2 SQIVND, per germline (reference sequence). The length of the CDR3 is 14 residues. Trimming took 5 bases from V and 6 from J; bases not matched to a gene: 9. The CDR3 nucleotides read TGTGCCAGTAGTCGGACGGGCAGGGGGGATGGCTACACCTTC. Protein product: CASSRTGRGDGYTF.

This clone was counted only a few times. This rearrangement joins TRBV19 to TRBJ1-5; D uncertain. With 3 bases removed from V and 0 bases from J, the gap between germline ends came to 9 bases. The germline CDR1 and CDR2 sequences are LNHDA and SQIVND (reference sequence). The length of the CDR3 is 15 residues. Written as DNA, the CDR3 is TGTGCCAGTAGTATCGGTTATTATAGCAATCAGCCCCAGCATTTT. It encodes CASSIGYYSNQPQHF.